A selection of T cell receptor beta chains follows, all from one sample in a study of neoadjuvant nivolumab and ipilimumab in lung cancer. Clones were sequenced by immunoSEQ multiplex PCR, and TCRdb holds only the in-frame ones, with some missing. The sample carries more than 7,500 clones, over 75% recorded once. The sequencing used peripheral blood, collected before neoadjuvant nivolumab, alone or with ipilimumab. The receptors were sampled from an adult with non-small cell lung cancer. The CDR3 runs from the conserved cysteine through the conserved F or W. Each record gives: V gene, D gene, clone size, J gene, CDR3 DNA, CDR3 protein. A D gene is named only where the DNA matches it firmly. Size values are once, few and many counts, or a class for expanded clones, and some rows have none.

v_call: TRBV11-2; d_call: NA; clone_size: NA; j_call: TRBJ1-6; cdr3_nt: TGTGCCAGCAGCTTAATCCCAGGGAATTCACCCCTCCACTTT; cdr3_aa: CASSLIPGNSPLHF
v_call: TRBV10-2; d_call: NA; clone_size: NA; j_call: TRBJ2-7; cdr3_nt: TGCGCCAGCAGTGAGGGCAGGGCTCCAATCTACGAGCAGTACTTC; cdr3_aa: CASSEGRAPIYEQYF
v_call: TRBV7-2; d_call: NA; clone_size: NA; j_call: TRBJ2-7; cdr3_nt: TGTGCCAGCAGCCTATCGATGGCGGGCCGTCACGAGCAGTACTTC; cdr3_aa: CASSLSMAGRHEQYF
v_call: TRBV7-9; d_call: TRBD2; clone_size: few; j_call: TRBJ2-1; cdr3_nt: TGTGCCAGCAGCCCGACGACTAGCCGGACCTACAATGAGCAGTTCTTC; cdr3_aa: CASSPTTSRTYNEQFF
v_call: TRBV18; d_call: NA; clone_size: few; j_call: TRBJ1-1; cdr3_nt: TGTGCCAGCTCACCATTTTCCCAGGGGAGGACTGAAGCTTTCTTT; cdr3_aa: CASSPFSQGRTEAFF
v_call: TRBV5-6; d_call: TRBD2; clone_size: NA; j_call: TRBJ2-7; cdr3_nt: TGTGCCAGCAGCTTGGGTTGGCTAGCGGGAACCTACGAGCAGTACTTC; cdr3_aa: CASSLGWLAGTYEQYF
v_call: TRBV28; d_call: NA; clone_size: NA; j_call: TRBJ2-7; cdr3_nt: TGTGCCAGCAGTCCCACCTGGGTGCGGCCCGGTACCCCGAACTACGAGCAGTACTTC; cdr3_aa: CASSPTWVRPGTPNYEQYF
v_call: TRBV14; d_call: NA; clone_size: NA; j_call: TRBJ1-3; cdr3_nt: TGTGCCAGCAGCCAAGACTTTTCTGGAAACACCATATATTTT; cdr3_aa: CASSQDFSGNTIYF
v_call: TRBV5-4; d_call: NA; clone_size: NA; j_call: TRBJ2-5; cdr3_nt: TGTGCCAGCAGCCGCGCGGGCCCGGGGGCGAGCGGCGAGACCCAGTACTTC; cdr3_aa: CASSRAGPGASGETQYF
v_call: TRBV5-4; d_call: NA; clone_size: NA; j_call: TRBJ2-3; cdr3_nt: TGTGCCAGCAGCTCGGGGCCGGTGGAGCGCACAGATACGCAGTATTTT; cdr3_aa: CASSSGPVERTDTQYF
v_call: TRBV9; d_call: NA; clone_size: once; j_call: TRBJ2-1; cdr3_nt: TGTGCCAGCAGCGTAGCGCTTAATCCCATAGAACAGTTCTTC; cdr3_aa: CASSVALNPIEQFF
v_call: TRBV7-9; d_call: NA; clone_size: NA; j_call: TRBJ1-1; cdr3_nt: TGTGCCAGCAGCCTCCGACAGGCGAGGAACACTGAAGCTTTCTTT; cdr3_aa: CASSLRQARNTEAFF
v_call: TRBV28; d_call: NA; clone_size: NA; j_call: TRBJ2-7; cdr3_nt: TGTGCCAGCAGCCCAGGGGGGCGTAAGCAGTACTTC; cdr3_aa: CASSPGGRKQYF
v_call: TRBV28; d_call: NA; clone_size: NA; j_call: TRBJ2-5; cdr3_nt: TGTGCCAGCAGTTTAAGGGACTTAGAGACCCAGTACTTC; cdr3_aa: CASSLRDLETQYF
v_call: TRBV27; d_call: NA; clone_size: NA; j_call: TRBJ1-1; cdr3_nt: TGTGCCAGCAGTTTAGGAGGGACCCTAGAAGCTTTCTTT; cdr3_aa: CASSLGGTLEAFF
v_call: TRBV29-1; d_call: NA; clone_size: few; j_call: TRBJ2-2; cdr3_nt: TGCAGCGTTGGAACGGGGTCCGGGGAGCTGTTTTTT; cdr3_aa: CSVGTGSGELFF
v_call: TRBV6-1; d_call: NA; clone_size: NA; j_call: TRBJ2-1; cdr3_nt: TGTGCCAGCCGGCGGGACACAGTCTACAATGAGCAGTTCTTC; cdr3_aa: CASRRDTVYNEQFF
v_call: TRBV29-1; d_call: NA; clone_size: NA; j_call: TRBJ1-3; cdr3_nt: TGCAGCGTTGAGTCCGGAAACACCATATATTTT; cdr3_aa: CSVESGNTIYF
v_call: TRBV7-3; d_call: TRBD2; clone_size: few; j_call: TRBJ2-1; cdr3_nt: TGTGCCAGCAGCCCCTTGCGGAGCGGGGGCAGTGAGCAGTTCTTC; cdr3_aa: CASSPLRSGGSEQFF
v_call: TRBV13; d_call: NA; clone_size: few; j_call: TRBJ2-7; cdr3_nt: TGTGCCAGCAGCTCCTCCGATGGGACCTACGAGCAGTACTTC; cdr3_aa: CASSSSDGTYEQYF
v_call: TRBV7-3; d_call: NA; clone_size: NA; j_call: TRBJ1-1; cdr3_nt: TGTGCCAGCAGCTTAGGGAGGGCGAACACTGAAGCTTTCTTT; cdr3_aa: CASSLGRANTEAFF
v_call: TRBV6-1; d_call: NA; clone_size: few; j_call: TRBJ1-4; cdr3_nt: TGTGCCAGCAGAGAAACAGGGACGGCAAAACTGTTTTTT; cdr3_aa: CASRETGTAKLFF
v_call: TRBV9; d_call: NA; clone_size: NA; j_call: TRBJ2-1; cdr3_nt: TGTGCCAGCAGCGTCGGGACGGGCGAGCAGTTCTTC; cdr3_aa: CASSVGTGEQFF
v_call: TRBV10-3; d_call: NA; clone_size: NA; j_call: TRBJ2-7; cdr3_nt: TGTGCCATCAGTGAGTCCCCCATTCACAACTCCTACGAGCAGTACTTC; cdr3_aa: CAISESPIHNSYEQYF
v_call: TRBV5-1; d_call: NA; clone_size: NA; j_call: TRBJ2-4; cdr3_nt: TGCGCCAGCAGCTCGGGGCGCGTTGCCAAAAACATTCAGTACTTC; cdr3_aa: CASSSGRVAKNIQYF
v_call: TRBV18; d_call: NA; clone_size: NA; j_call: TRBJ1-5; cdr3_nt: TGTGCCAGCTCACCGGGAGGGTTTCGAATTAGCAATCAGCCCCAGCATTTT; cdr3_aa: CASSPGGFRISNQPQHF